This paragraph covers one T cell receptor (beta chain) sequence. No antigen is known for it. This entry belongs to a study of shared clonotypes between healthy human individuals. CD8 cells classed as naive were CD45RO-negative and positively selected for CCR7, excluding terminally differentiated effector memory CD45RA+ cells. Clones were sequenced by immunoSEQ multiplex PCR, and TCRdb holds only the in-frame ones, with some missing. In the table there are hundreds of thousands of clones, 80% to 95% of which are singletons. Study-wide results and caveats: Generally, naive subsets (rather than memory subsets) showed larger estimated richness. The study found lower generation probabilities in non-shared clonotypes than in those shared by all four donors. How much donors shared clonotypes was expected to be affected by sequencing depth.

Sequencing used naive CD8+ T cells sorted from blood. The receptor's source is a man aged 25 to 40 in good health.

In DNA, the CDR3 is TGTGCCAGCAGCCGACGGGGTGAAGCTTTCTTT. This sequence encodes CASSRRGEAFF. This chain connects TRBV5-5 to TRBJ1-1; no reliable D call. Germline CDR1 and CDR2: SGHKS and YYEKEE (reference sequence). This CDR3 region has 11 residues. Trimming removed 4 bases from V and 7 bases from J, with 8 bases in between.